Below, 23 T cell receptor beta chains from the same sample are listed, as sequenced in a study of cytomegalovirus exposure and HLA in healthy donors. Researchers ran the PCR with 60 Vbeta and 13 Jbeta primers. Using immunoSEQ multiplex PCR, the repertoire was profiled, and TCRdb retains in-frame clones only, with some absent. Among approximately 170,000 clones listed, 65% to 90% were seen once. The sequenced material came from PBMCs. The source of these receptors is a human donor in good health.

The chain has TRBV6-5 and TRBJ1-1, with D hard to call. V lost 5 bases to trimming and J lost 7 bases, with 14 bases between them. Per germline, CDR1 MNHEY and CDR2 SVGAGI. The CDR3 consists of 13 residues. Written as DNA, the CDR3 is TGTGCCAGCAGTAATCGCCCAGGAAATGAAGCTTTCTTT. Its translation: CASSNRPGNEAFF.

In DNA form, the CDR3 reads TGTGCCAGTAGCTCTCTAGCGGGACCCTACGAGCAGTACTTC. Translating gives CASSSLAGPYEQYF. The chain has TRBV19 and TRBJ2-7; 9 positions agree with TRBD2. The V segment lost 6 bases and the J segment 2 bases; nucleotides outside the gene matches: 5. The CDR3 loop spans 14 amino acids. In germline, CDR1 is LNHDA, CDR2 SQIVND (reference sequence).

V is TRBV29-1 and J is TRBJ2-5; the D gene is possibly TRBD1 (5 bases). The germline CDR1 and CDR2 sequences are SQVTM and ANQGSEA. Trimming shortened V by 1 base and J by 3 bases, and 15 bases separated the two germline ends. The CDR3 has 15 residues. The CDR3 here is CSVEVPPGSEETQYF. CDR3 nucleotides: TGCAGCGTTGAAGTGCCCCCAGGGTCGGAAGAGACCCAGTACTTC.

The chain is built from TRBV6-6 and TRBJ2-3; D call uncertain. The germline gives CDR1 MNHNY, CDR2 SVGAGI (reference sequence). This CDR3 is 13 amino acids long. Trimming took off 2 bases at V and 2 bases at J, with 5 bases between the two ends. This CDR3 is CASSYEVTDTQYF. CDR3 nucleotides: TGTGCCAGCAGTTACGAGGTCACAGATACGCAGTATTTT.

The V call is TRBV5-6, the J call TRBJ2-1, with D possibly matching TRBD1 (7 bases). The V gene's germline CDR1 is SGHDT and CDR2 YYEEEE. The V end was cut by 0 bases, the J end by 2 bases, with 15 bases between. The CDR3 runs 17 residues. The CDR3 region has the DNA TGTGCCAGCAGCTTGGGAATGCGGGACAGCCCCTACAATGAGCAGTTCTTC. Protein: CASSLGMRDSPYNEQFF.

The sample holds a few counts of this clone. The rearrangement joins TRBV5-1 to TRBJ2-1, with 7 bases lining up with TRBD2. Germline assignment: CDR1 SGHRS and CDR2 YFSETQ. V trimming: 4 bases; J trimming: 5 bases; junction bases outside the gene matches: 15. The CDR3 sequence is 17 residues long. CDR3 region: CASSPRRSGGRDNEQFF. The CDR3 DNA follows: TGCGCCAGCAGCCCGCGGCGTTCGGGGGGACGCGACAATGAGCAGTTCTTC.

The V gene is TRBV2, the J gene TRBJ2-7; 9 nucleotides match TRBD2. The CDR3 has 14 amino acids. The V gene end was trimmed by 6 bases and the J gene end by 3 bases; junction bases not matched to a gene: 6. From germline, CDR1 is SNHLY and CDR2 FYNNEI. The CDR3: CASRRLADNYEQYF. The CDR3 DNA follows: TGTGCCAGCAGAAGACTAGCGGACAACTACGAGCAGTACTTC. Looking up the rest from reference TRBV2 and TRBJ2-7 gives the full variable domain: EPEVTQTPSHQVTQMGQEVILRCVPISNHLYFYWYRQILGQKVEFLVSFYNNEISEKSEIFDDQFSVERPDGSNFTLKIRSTKLEDSAMYFCASRRLADNYEQYFGPGTRLTVT.

The chain combines TRBV5-1 with TRBJ2-5; 12 bases agree with TRBD2. Germline CDR1 is SGHRS and CDR2 is YFSETQ. V lost 4 bases and J lost 1; bases outside the gene matches: 5. The CDR3 sequence is 16 residues long. Here the CDR3 reads CASSPGLAGSQETQYF. DNA for the CDR3: TGCGCCAGCAGCCCGGGACTAGCGGGCAGCCAAGAGACCCAGTACTTC.

The V gene is TRBV19, the J gene TRBJ2-2, with D unresolved. The CDR3 spans 13 residues. Germline CDR1 LNHDA, CDR2 SQIVND (reference sequence). V was cut by 2 bases and J by 11 bases, with 12 bases left in between. CDR3 region: CASSILGRFELFF. CDR3 DNA sequence: TGTGCCAGTAGTATACTCGGCAGGTTCGAGCTGTTTTTT.

The chain recombines TRBV6-1 with TRBJ2-1, with TRBD2 identical over 8 bases. The CDR3 sequence is 16 residues long. The germline gives CDR1 MNHNS, CDR2 SASEGT. V shed 2 bases and J 5 bases; nucleotides not matched to a gene: 8. CDR3 sequence reads: CASSEMAGGGHNEQFF. In DNA form, the CDR3 reads TGTGCCAGCAGTGAAATGGCTGGCGGGGGGCACAATGAGCAGTTCTTC.

This chain connects TRBV5-1 to TRBJ1-1; D gene ambiguous. Trimming removed 2 bases at V and 0 bases at J, with 5 bases between. The CDR3 spans 13 residues. Germline V gene sequence: CDR1 SGHRS, CDR2 YFSETQ. Here the CDR3 DNA reads TGCGCCAGCAGCTTTCAAATGAACACTGAAGCTTTCTTT. Encoded protein: CASSFQMNTEAFF.

V is TRBV6-5 and J is TRBJ1-2; 7 positions agree with TRBD1. V dropped 8 bases and J dropped 8; count of bases not matched to a gene: 11. This CDR3 has 13 amino acids. Germline loops: CDR1 MNHEY, CDR2 SVGAGI. The CDR3 loop reads CASQARGVGGYTF. The DNA for the CDR3 is TGTGCCAGCCAGGCCAGGGGGGTTGGGGGCTACACCTTC.

The genes are TRBV19 and TRBJ1-2; 7 nucleotides line up with TRBD1. This CDR3 region has 13 residues. The germline V gene has CDR1 LNHDA and CDR2 SQIVND (reference sequence). V lost 3 bases and J lost 2; bases outside the gene matches: 0. The DNA for the CDR3 is TGTGCCAGTAGTATGGGACAGAACTATGGCTACACCTTC. Translated, it gives CASSMGQNYGYTF.

This chain uses TRBV19 with TRBJ1-2; 10 bases match TRBD1. Trimming at V came to 9 bases and at J to 8 bases, leaving 12 bases not matched to a gene. From germline, CDR1 is LNHDA and CDR2 SQIVND (reference sequence). This CDR3 is built from 14 residues. The CDR3 loop reads CASNLGTGEWGYTF. CDR3 nucleotides: TGTGCCAGCAACCTCGGGACAGGGGAGTGGGGCTACACCTTC.

This clone came up once. The chain links TRBV4-1 to TRBJ1-1; weak D call: TRBD1 (5 bases). Trimming shortened V by 1 base and J by 1 base, and 7 bases separated the two germline ends. CDR3 length equals 14 residues. Germline V gene data show CDR1 as MGHRA and CDR2 as YSYEKL. The CDR3 DNA sequence: TGCGCCAGCAGCCAAGCAACAGGGAACACTGAAGCTTTCTTT. Amino acid sequence: CASSQATGNTEAFF.

The chain couples TRBV7-2 to TRBJ1-4, with 10 bases identical to TRBD1. Per the germline V gene, CDR1 is SGHTA and CDR2 is FQGNSA. V gave up 2 bases and J gave up 12 bases; unmatched junction bases: 6. The CDR3 loop spans 14 amino acids. The CDR3 spells CASSLRGQGSQLFF. Written as DNA, the CDR3 is TGTGCCAGCAGCTTACGGGGACAGGGGTCACAACTGTTTTTT.

This sequence joins TRBV12-5 and TRBJ1-3; D possibly corresponds to TRBD1 (6 bases). CDR1 and CDR2 (germline): LGHNT, FRNRAP. Trimming removed 5 bases from V and 0 bases from J, with 8 bases in between. The CDR3 is made up of 14 amino acids. The CDR3 spells CASGTQGSGNTIYF. Written as DNA, the CDR3 is TGTGCTAGTGGTACACAGGGCTCTGGAAACACCATATATTTT. Variable domain in full (rest from reference TRBV12-5 and TRBJ1-3): DARVTQTPRHKVTEMGQEVTMRCQPILGHNTVFWYRQTMMQGLELLAYFRNRAPLDDSGMPKDRFSAEMPDATLATLKIQPSEPRDSAVYFCASGTQGSGNTIYFGEGSWLTVV.

V usage is TRBV7-8 and J usage is TRBJ2-5, with D possibly TRBD1 on 6 matching bases. CDR1 and CDR2 from the germline V gene are SGHVS and FQNEAQ. Trimming took off 1 base at V and 5 bases at J, with 14 bases between the two ends. The CDR3 is 15 residues long. The CDR3 nucleotides are TGTGCCAGCAGCTTAGACGACAGGTTGCGGGAGACCCAGTACTTC. Amino acid sequence: CASSLDDRLRETQYF. Full variable domain (outside the CDR3, taken from reference TRBV7-8 and TRBJ2-5): GAGVSQSPRYKVAKRGQDVALRCDPISGHVSLFWYQQALGQGPEFLTYFQNEAQLDKSGLPSDRFFAERPEGSVSTLKIQRTQQEDSAVYLCASSLDDRLRETQYFGPGTRLLVL.

The chain employs TRBV6-5 and TRBJ2-7, with TRBD2 matching over 11 bases. The CDR3 has 15 residues. Germline lookup yields CDR1 MNHEY and CDR2 SVGAGI. V trimming: 6 bases; J trimming: 2 bases; junction bases outside the gene matches: 6. The chain's CDR3 is CASSMGLAVAYEQYF. The DNA for the CDR3 is TGTGCCAGCAGCATGGGACTAGCGGTGGCCTACGAGCAGTACTTC.

This CDR3 reads CASSQGQVNEAFF. The CDR3 region has the DNA TGTGCCAGCAGTCAGGGACAGGTGAATGAAGCTTTCTTT. The chain combines TRBV6-6 with TRBJ1-1; 8 nucleotides align to TRBD1. The V segment lost 5 bases and the J segment 7 bases; nucleotides outside the gene matches: 6. The CDR3 has 13 residues. CDR1 is MNHNY and CDR2 is SVGAGI in the germline V gene (reference sequence).

Points on this clone: At one end the junction does not follow the germline gene, possibly because of a read error. The same CDR3 also results from other DNA sequences found in this sample. The chain couples TRBV19 to TRBJ1-1; possible D gene TRBD1, 5 bases. The CDR3 is 13 amino acids. The V gene's germline CDR1 is LNHDA and CDR2 SQIVND (reference sequence). In DNA form, the CDR3 reads TGCGCCAGTAGTATTAGGGGGAACACTGAAGCTTTCTTT. Protein: CASSIRGNTEAFF.

This clone showed up just a few times. The genes are TRBV6-1 and TRBJ2-7; 10 bases are shared with TRBD2. V lost 10 bases to trimming and J lost 2 bases; unmatched junction nucleotides: 5. In germline, CDR1 is MNHNS, CDR2 SASEGT. The CDR3 runs to 13 residues. CDR3 nucleotide sequence: TGTGCCACAGCCCTAGCGGGGGCCTACGAGCAGTACTTC. Translating gives CATALAGAYEQYF.

The genes are TRBV18 and TRBJ2-3; no definite D call. The CDR3 is 16 residues long. Germline-derived CDR1 and CDR2 are KGHSH and LQKENI. V was clipped by 6 bases and J by 0 bases, with 16 bases between them. In nucleotides, the CDR3 is TGTGCCAGCTCCCAATCCCCACCTACCAGCACAGATACGCAGTATTTT. It yields the protein CASSQSPPTSTDTQYF.